Presented here are 25 T cell receptor beta chains from one specimen sequenced in a study of neurological immune-mediated disorders. TCRdb independently ran MiXCR on the 5' RACE reads; one entry per CDR3 protein. The sample consists of tens of thousands of distinct CDR3 sequences, 10% of them appearing once. Sample time point: longitudinal time-point 1 (baseline). The sequenced sample was PBMCs. The source of these receptors is a middle-aged woman in good health.

There are many counts of this clonotype. The chain couples TRBV12-3 or TRBV12-4 to TRBJ2-1, with 9 nucleotides matching TRBD2. The length of the CDR3 is 15 residues. The trim removed 3 bases at V and 9 bases at J, leaving 9 bases unmatched. CDR3: CASSFPSGMRSEQFF. The CDR3 region has the DNA TGTGCCAGCAGTTTTCCTAGCGGGATGCGGAGTGAGCAGTTCTTC.

This clonotype has at least ten counts. V and J are TRBV7-2 and TRBJ1-1; 10 bases match TRBD1. This CDR3 comprises 15 residues. Germline V CDR1 and CDR2: SGHTA, FQGNSA. J was trimmed by 8 bases and V by 0 bases; bases with no gene match: 6. The CDR3 region has the DNA TGTGCCAGCAGCTTAGCGGGGACAGGGGAGAGGGAAGCTTTCTTT. This gives the protein CASSLAGTGEREAFF.

In its sample, this clonotype was seen many times. This sequence joins TRBV13 and TRBJ2-1, with D hard to call. There are 13 residues in the CDR3. The V and J ends lost 0 bases and 9 bases respectively, with 9 bases between them. The germline V gene encodes CDR1 PRHDT and CDR2 FYEKMQ (reference sequence). The CDR3 DNA reads TGTGCCAGCAGCTTAGGCCGAGCCCCTGAGCAGTTCTTC. This translates into CASSLGRAPEQFF. The variable domain in full, completed from reference TRBV13 and TRBJ2-1, reads AAGVIQSPRHLIKEKRETATLKCYPIPRHDTVYWYQQGPGQDPQFLISFYEKMQSDKGSIPDRFSAQQFSDYHSELNMSSLELGDSALYFCASSLGRAPEQFFGPGTRLTVL.

The chain combines TRBV12-5 with TRBJ1-2; D gene uncertain. CDR3 size: 13 residues. CDR1 and CDR2 from the germline V gene are LGHNT and FRNRAP. With 5 bases removed from V and 2 bases from J, the gap between germline ends came to 9 bases. The CDR3 DNA reads as TGTGCTAGTGGTAATGGGGAAAACTATGGCTACACCTTC. This codes for CASGNGENYGYTF.

This clonotype was counted at least ten times. The genes are TRBV4-1 and TRBJ2-1; D remains ambiguous. The CDR3 contains 14 residues. Trimming removed 0 bases at V and 4 bases at J, with 7 bases between. Germline values: CDR1 MGHRA, CDR2 YSYEKL. CDR3 protein: CASSQDTSYNEQFF. CDR3 DNA: TGCGCCAGCAGCCAAGATACCAGTTACAATGAGCAGTTCTTC.

This clonotype was recorded at least ten times. The rearrangement links TRBV15 to TRBJ2-7; TRBD2 might be the D (6 bases). Trimming cost V 3 bases and J 0 bases, with 9 bases left between them. CDR3 length: 14 amino acids. Germline V gene lookup returns CDR1 LNHNV and CDR2 YYDKDF (reference sequence). The CDR3 is CATSRGDFSYEQYF. The CDR3 nucleotides read TGTGCCACCAGCAGGGGGGACTTCTCCTACGAGCAGTACTTC. Combining the CDR3 with reference TRBV15 and TRBJ2-7 gives the whole variable domain DAMVIQNPRYQVTQFGKPVTLSCSQTLNHNVMYWYQQKSSQAPKLLFHYYDKDFNNEADTPDNFQSRRPNTSFCFLDIRSPGLGDTAMYLCATSRGDFSYEQYFGPGTRLTVT.

There are many counts of this clonotype. The V and J genes are TRBV5-1 and TRBJ2-7; D gene unclear. CDR1 is SGHRS and CDR2 is YFSETQ in the germline V gene. This CDR3 contains 12 residues. V gave up 4 bases and J gave up 4 bases, with 9 bases separating them. CDR3 region: CASSLDGYEQYF. CDR3 bases: TGCGCCAGCAGCCTGGACGGTTACGAGCAGTACTTC. Supplemented by reference TRBV5-1 and TRBJ2-7, the full variable domain reads KAGVTQTPRYLIKTRGQQVTLSCSPISGHRSVSWYQQTPGQGLQFLFEYFSETQRNKGNFPGRFSGRQFSNSRSEMNVSTLELGDSALYLCASSLDGYEQYFGPGTRLTVT.

A remark on this clonotype: A much larger clonotype is one base distant, so this may be a read error. The chain carries TRBV6-6 and TRBJ1-2, with D uncertain. The V and J ends lost 2 bases and 2 bases respectively, with 9 bases between them. Germline V gives CDR1 MNHNY, CDR2 SVGAGI (reference sequence). The CDR3 has 14 residues. The DNA for the CDR3 is TGTGCCAGCAGTTACCCAGGATACAACTATGGCTACACCTTC. It translates to CASSYPGYNYGYTF.

This clonotype was observed many times. This rearrangement joins TRBV11-3 to TRBJ2-6; 9 bases align to TRBD1. The junction had 1 base not matched to a gene; V was cut back by 4 bases and J by 0 bases. This CDR3 comprises 16 residues. Germline V gene sequence: CDR1 SGHNT, CDR2 YENEEA. As DNA, the CDR3 is TGTGCCAGCAGCTGGGGACAGGGCTCTGGGGCCAACGTCCTGACTTTC. This codes for CASSWGQGSGANVLTF.

Many counts were recorded for this clonotype. The chain couples TRBV27 to TRBJ1-2; 10 positions agree with TRBD1. CDR3 length: 14 amino acids. Germline-derived CDR1 and CDR2 are MNHEY and SMNVEV (reference sequence). After removal of 6 bases from V and 6 bases from J, the junction contained 7 bases not matched to a gene. The CDR3 bases are TGTGCCAGCAGACTTGGACAGGGGGGCCATGGCTACACCTTC. Amino acids: CASRLGQGGHGYTF.

This clonotype was detected many times. The chain couples TRBV6-2 or TRBV6-3 to TRBJ2-3; D unclear. Looked up from germline, CDR1 is MNHEY and CDR2 is SVGEGT. This CDR3 has 14 residues. The V gene lost 7 bases and the J gene lost 5 bases, with 16 bases spanning the gap. The CDR3 reads CASTRTYTVDTQYF. CDR3 in DNA: TGTGCCAGCACCCGGACCTATACGGTAGATACGCAGTATTTT.

This clonotype was seen ten or more times. This sequence joins TRBV15 and TRBJ2-2, with D possibly called TRBD1 or TRBD2 (5 bases each). Trimming shortened V by 3 bases and J by 6 bases, and 20 bases separated the two germline ends. The CDR3 contains 17 residues. Germline V gene sequence: CDR1 LNHNV, CDR2 YYDKDF (reference sequence). CDR3 DNA sequence: TGTGCCACCAGCAGGGTATTCGCCGGGGCCCGGGCCGGGGAGCTGTTTTTT. Encoded protein: CATSRVFAGARAGELFF.

The sample holds many counts of this clonotype. The chain combines TRBV10-2 with TRBJ2-5, with 11 bases matching TRBD2. After removal of 7 bases from V and 5 bases from J, the junction contained 0 bases not matched to a gene. CDR3 size: 12 residues. Germline V gene sequence: CDR1 WSHSY, CDR2 SAAADI. The CDR3 is CASTSGGETQYF. The CDR3 nucleotides are TGCGCCAGCACTAGCGGGGGGGAGACCCAGTACTTC.

This clonotype was recorded many times. The chain carries TRBV20-1 and TRBJ2-2; tentatively, D is TRBD1 or TRBD2 (5 bases each). Per the germline V gene, CDR1 is DFQATT and CDR2 is SNEGSKA (reference sequence). V lost 0 bases, J lost 3 bases, and 11 bases lay in between. This CDR3 is built from 15 residues. The CDR3 DNA follows: TGCAGTGCTAGAGATGAGGGGTGGGACACCGGGGAGCTGTTTTTT. Its protein product is CSARDEGWDTGELFF.

Many counts were recorded for this clonotype. The chain recombines TRBV6-2 or TRBV6-3 with TRBJ2-7; the D gene is possibly TRBD1 (6 bases). V dropped 0 bases and J dropped 3 bases, with 18 bases sitting between them. This CDR3 comprises 17 residues. Germline assignment: CDR1 MNHEY and CDR2 SVGEGT. CDR3 sequence reads: CASSYSSPGHGVYEQYF. DNA of the CDR3: TGTGCCAGCAGTTACTCCTCGCCGGGACACGGAGTCTACGAGCAGTACTTC.

This clonotype was recorded many times. This chain links TRBV7-2 with TRBJ1-2, with a weak D call TRBD1 (6 bases). This CDR3 spans 14 amino acids. The germline V and J ends were trimmed by 6 bases and 4 bases, with 15 bases remaining between them. Germline V gives CDR1 SGHTA, CDR2 FQGNSA. The CDR3, as DNA: TGTGCCAGCAGGTTGGCAGGGGCCTCCTATGGCTACACCTTC. This sequence encodes CASRLAGASYGYTF.

This clonotype has at least ten counts. V and J are TRBV7-2 and TRBJ2-5; D unresolved. The CDR3 is 13 residues long. Germline V lookup: CDR1 SGHTA, CDR2 FQGNSA. Trimming stripped 0 bases from V and 7 bases from J, with 9 bases between. The CDR3 here is CASSLAGKGTQYF. The DNA for the CDR3 is TGTGCCAGCAGCTTAGCGGGGAAGGGGACCCAGTACTTC.

There are many counts of this clonotype. This sequence joins TRBV20-1 and TRBJ2-2, with 8 bases lining up with TRBD2. Germline trimming cut 0 bases from V and 1 base from J; bases unmatched to any gene: 4. Germline CDR1 DFQATT, CDR2 SNEGSKA (reference sequence). CDR3 length: 16 residues. The CDR3 nucleotides are TGCAGTGCTAGAGATCAGACTAGCGTGAACACCGGGGAGCTGTTTTTT. This translates into CSARDQTSVNTGELFF.

This clonotype occurred a few times. This chain joins TRBV7-2 and TRBJ1-6, with 9 bases matching TRBD1. From germline, CDR1 is SGHTA and CDR2 FQGNSA. The ends lost 6 bases at V and 10 bases at J; junction bases unmatched: 4. CDR3 length: 13 amino acids. The CDR3 protein is CASRWTGESPLHF. The CDR3 DNA sequence: TGTGCCAGCAGGTGGACAGGGGAATCACCCCTCCACTTT.

The chain is built from TRBV18 and TRBJ1-1; 11 nucleotides line up with TRBD1. With 3 bases clipped from V and 4 bases from J, the junction kept 10 bases outside the gene matches. From germline, CDR1 is KGHSH and CDR2 LQKENI. The CDR3 totals 17 residues. The CDR3 region has the DNA TGTGCCAGCTCACCTCTCTCTCCCGGGACAGGGGGCACTGAAGCTTTCTTT. Protein sequence: CASSPLSPGTGGTEAFF.

Many counts were recorded for this clonotype. The CDR3 nucleotides are TGTGCCAGCAGCTTCGGGACAGGGTCTTATGGCTACACCTTC. Encoded protein: CASSFGTGSYGYTF. The chain combines TRBV7-9 with TRBJ1-2; TRBD1 matches 9 bases. V dropped 3 bases and J dropped 5; count of bases not matched to a gene: 4. The V gene's germline CDR1 is SEHNR and CDR2 FQNEAQ (reference sequence). The CDR3 contains 14 residues.

This clonotype was detected ten times or more. The rearrangement uses TRBV5-1 and TRBJ1-5; D gene ambiguous. CDR3 length: 13 amino acids. The germline gives CDR1 SGHRS, CDR2 YFSETQ. V dropped 4 bases and J dropped 4 bases, with 9 bases sitting between them. DNA for the CDR3: TGCGCCAGCAGCCCCGACCCTAATCAGCCCCAGCATTTT. Translation gives CASSPDPNQPQHF. The entire variable domain, with the rest obtained from reference TRBV5-1 and TRBJ1-5, is as follows: KAGVTQTPRYLIKTRGQQVTLSCSPISGHRSVSWYQQTPGQGLQFLFEYFSETQRNKGNFPGRFSGRQFSNSRSEMNVSTLELGDSALYLCASSPDPNQPQHFGDGTRLSIL.

This clonotype showed up many times. CDR3 residues: CASSPPGALGNYGYTF. CDR3 in DNA: TGTGCCAGCAGCCCCCCAGGCGCCCTGGGGAACTATGGCTACACCTTC. The V and J genes are TRBV14 and TRBJ1-2, with no clear D. Per the germline V gene, CDR1 is SGHDN and CDR2 is FVKESK. V shed 4 bases and J shed 2 bases, with 17 bases lying between them. The CDR3 consists of 16 residues.

This chain connects TRBV18 to TRBJ2-2, with D possibly TRBD2 on 6 matching bases. The V gene lost 1 base and the J gene lost 5 bases, with 14 bases spanning the gap. Germline-derived CDR1 and CDR2 are KGHSH and LQKENI. There are 16 residues in the CDR3. The CDR3 spells CASSPLGAGGTGELFF. The CDR3 DNA sequence: TGTGCCAGCTCACCACTGGGAGCAGGAGGGACCGGGGAGCTGTTTTTT.

This clonotype was observed at least ten times. The chain carries TRBV7-2 and TRBJ1-2; 7 bases are shared with TRBD1. Germline V gives CDR1 SGHTA, CDR2 FQGNSA. This CDR3 has 14 amino acids. The V segment lost 2 bases and the J segment 8 bases; nucleotides outside the gene matches: 8. CDR3 in amino acids: CASSLHRQGGGYTF. The DNA for the CDR3 is TGTGCCAGCAGCTTACACCGACAGGGAGGAGGCTACACCTTC.